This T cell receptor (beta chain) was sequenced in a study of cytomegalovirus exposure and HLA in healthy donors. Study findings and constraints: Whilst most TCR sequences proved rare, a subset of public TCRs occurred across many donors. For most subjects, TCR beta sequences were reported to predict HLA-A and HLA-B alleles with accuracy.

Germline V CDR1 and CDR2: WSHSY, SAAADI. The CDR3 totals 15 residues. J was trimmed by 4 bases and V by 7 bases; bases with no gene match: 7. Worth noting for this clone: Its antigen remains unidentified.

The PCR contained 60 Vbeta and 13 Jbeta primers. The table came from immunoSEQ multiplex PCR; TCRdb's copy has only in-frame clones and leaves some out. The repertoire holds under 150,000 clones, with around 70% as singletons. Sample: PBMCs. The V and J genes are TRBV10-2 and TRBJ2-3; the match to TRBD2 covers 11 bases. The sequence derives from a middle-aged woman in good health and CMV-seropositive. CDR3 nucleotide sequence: TGCGCCAGCACGGCTAGCGGGGGGCTGGCAGATACGCAGTATTTT. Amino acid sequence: CASTASGGLADTQYF.